This T cell receptor (beta chain) appears in the sequencing data of a study of cytomegalovirus exposure and HLA in healthy donors. Study outcomes and limitations: Cytomegalovirus status was reportedly diagnosed by the classifier with high specificity and sensitivity.

Sequencing used immunoSEQ multiplex PCR; TCRdb keeps in-frame clones, though not all of them. The top ten clones hold roughly 1.4% of a sample with 150,000 to 200,000 clones, approximately 87% of them seen once. From germline, CDR1 is SGHRS and CDR2 YFSETQ. J was trimmed by 2 bases and V by 0 bases; bases with no gene match: 3. The CDR3 spans 16 residues. About this clone: Its target is not known.

The chain is built from TRBV5-1 and TRBJ1-5, with 9 bases that match TRBD1. The clonotype originates from a woman aged 25 to 39 in good health and CMV-seronegative. Sequencing was done on a sample of PBMCs. CDR3 in amino acids: CASSLGTGAGNQPQHF. The DNA of the CDR3 is TGCGCCAGCAGCTTGGGGACAGGGGCCGGCAATCAGCCCCAGCATTTT. Using reference TRBV5-1 and TRBJ1-5 for the parts outside the CDR3, the full variable domain is KAGVTQTPRYLIKTRGQQVTLSCSPISGHRSVSWYQQTPGQGLQFLFEYFSETQRNKGNFPGRFSGRQFSNSRSEMNVSTLELGDSALYLCASSLGTGAGNQPQHFGDGTRLSIL.